The clone carrying this T cell receptor (beta chain) appeared a few times. Under the authors' procedure: Estimates of nucleated cell counts were drawn from the amplification of reference gene primers. Assay used: immunoSEQ multiplex PCR; TCRdb lists only in-frame clones, some missing. V and J calls and clone size follow that table, whereas D and trimming were derived from the DNA. The sample carries 180,000 or so clones, around 78% recorded once. The sample belongs to a study of blood T cell repertoires in COVID-19. The germline V gene encodes CDR1 WSHSY and CDR2 SAAADI. The CDR3 runs 13 residues. V was pared by 7 bases and J by 3 bases, with 12 bases between.

V and J are TRBV10-2 and TRBJ2-5, with D possibly matching TRBD1 (5 bases). The clonotype originates from a woman in her 50s who had recovered from COVID-19. The specimen was PBMCs or T cells enriched from blood (not recorded which). The CDR3 sequence is CASTGRAEETQYF. CDR3 nucleotide sequence: TGCGCCAGCACGGGCAGGGCAGAAGAGACCCAGTACTTC.